Listed here are 29 T cell receptor beta chains from one sample, sequenced in a study of spatial heterogeneity in lung cancer (dated by TCRdb to the late 2010s). General findings and caveats noted by the study authors: The tumor nonsynonymous mutation count correlated with the number of expanded alpha and beta TCRs within the tumor.

Which antigens these TCRs recognize remains unknown. The time point tag for this specimen amounts to: sample taken at primary tumor resection. The library was obtained by 5' RACE. For sequencing, a NextSeq 500 was employed. Through fastp at Q25 and MiXCR, TCRdb rebuilt clones from the public reads, retaining in-frame beta chains. One record per CDR3 amino acid sequence lists the most common genes and DNA. Counted in this sample were 23,000 or so distinct CDR3 sequences; about 6.8% of them appeared once. The top ten clonotypes cover under 13% of the sample. The sequencing used lung tumor tissue, collected at surgery. These TCRs come from a male donor with early-stage non-small cell lung cancer.

V is TRBV28 and J is TRBJ1-5, with 8 bases matching TRBD1. The CDR3 totals 15 residues. Germline values: CDR1 MDHEN, CDR2 SYDVKM. The V segment lost 7 bases and the J segment 11 bases; nucleotides outside the gene matches: 16. CDR3 DNA: TGTGCCAGCACCCCTACCGACAGGGGCTTCCAGTCCCAGCATTTT. This codes for CASTPTDRGFQSQHF.

Ten or more counts support this clonotype. The V and J genes are TRBV7-9 and TRBJ2-7, with D maybe TRBD1 (7 bases). Trimming took 3 bases from V and 5 from J, leaving 14 bases between them. The CDR3 is 14 amino acids. Germline CDR1 reads SEHNR; CDR2 reads FQNEAQ (reference sequence). The CDR3 DNA sequence: TGTGCCAGCAGCTTGGGGACAGCGGGCCACGAGCAGTACTTC. Its translation: CASSLGTAGHEQYF.

In its sample, this clonotype was seen many times. J is TRBJ2-7 and V is TRBV6-2 or TRBV6-3; 7 bases match TRBD1. This CDR3 spans 15 amino acids. With 2 bases clipped from V and 3 bases from J, the junction kept 7 bases outside the gene matches. The V gene's germline CDR1 is MNHEY and CDR2 SVGEGT. The CDR3 protein is CASSYPKGAFYEQYF. CDR3 DNA: TGTGCCAGCAGTTACCCTAAGGGGGCCTTCTACGAGCAGTACTTC.

This clonotype has at least ten counts. The CDR3 nucleotides read TGTGCCAGCAGTTCCCGGCAGGGTAGCAATGAGCAGTTCTTC. It translates to CASSSRQGSNEQFF. The chain carries TRBV11-1 and TRBJ2-1, with D tentatively TRBD1 (5 bases). Germline CDR1 SGHAT, CDR2 FQDESV (reference sequence). The CDR3 consists of 14 residues. Trimming took off 6 bases at V and 6 bases at J, with 15 bases between the two ends.

This clonotype has at least ten counts. The J gene is TRBJ2-4, the V gene TRBV20-1; D possibly corresponds to TRBD1 (5 bases). The CDR3 extends over 14 amino acids. From germline, CDR1 is DFQATT and CDR2 SNEGSKA (reference sequence). V lost 0 bases and J 8 bases, leaving 14 bases between the germline ends. Written as DNA, the CDR3 is TGCAGTGCTAGAGATAGGTCGATAGGGGACATTCAGTACTTC. It encodes CSARDRSIGDIQYF.

This clonotype has ten or more counts. Here the CDR3 reads CASSLVQYTGELFF. DNA of the CDR3: TGCGCCAGCAGCTTGGTACAGTACACCGGGGAGCTGTTTTTT. The chain couples TRBV5-1 to TRBJ2-2; no clear D. This CDR3 is built from 14 residues. Germline V gene sequence: CDR1 SGHRS, CDR2 YFSETQ. The V end lost 0 bases, the J end lost 3 bases, and 6 bases lay between the germline ends.

This clonotype was counted at least ten times. The rearrangement joins TRBV28 to TRBJ2-2; unclear D gene. The CDR3 contains 14 residues. Per germline, CDR1 MDHEN and CDR2 SYDVKM. V was shortened by 3 bases and J by 7 bases, with 12 bases between the two germline ends. The CDR3 DNA follows: TGTGCCAGCAGTTTCGGGTTAGCCGGCGGGGAGCTGTTTTTT. This sequence encodes CASSFGLAGGELFF. The complete variable domain, with remaining parts taken from reference TRBV28 and TRBJ2-2, reads DVKVTQSSRYLVKRTGEKVFLECVQDMDHENMFWYRQDPGLGLRLIYFSYDVKMKEKGDIPEGYSVSREKKERFSLILESASTNQTSMYLCASSFGLAGGELFFGEGSRLTVL.

This clonotype occurred many times. The chain employs TRBV11-1 and TRBJ2-3; TRBD2 matches at 12 bases. J gave up 3 bases and V 1 base, and 8 bases lay outside the gene matches. The germline V gene encodes CDR1 SGHAT and CDR2 FQDESV (reference sequence). This CDR3 region has 18 residues. The CDR3 coding sequence is TGTGCCAGCAGCTTAGACCGCGGACTAGCGGGAAGGACAGATACGCAGTATTTT. Protein: CASSLDRGLAGRTDTQYF.

The gene calls are TRBV14 and TRBJ1-1; D gene unclear. V shed 2 bases and J shed 4 bases, with 8 bases lying between them. Germline V CDR1 and CDR2: SGHDN, FVKESK. CDR3 length: 13 residues. The CDR3 here is CASSQRTGTEAFF. The CDR3 coding sequence is TGTGCCAGCAGCCAAAGGACGGGCACTGAAGCTTTCTTT.

Ten or more counts support this clonotype. The genes are TRBV11-3 and TRBJ2-1, with TRBD2 matching over 15 bases. Germline V lookup: CDR1 SGHNT, CDR2 YENEEA. This CDR3 is built from 15 residues. With V trimmed by 5 bases and J by 9 bases, 5 bases remained unmatched. The CDR3 here is CASSIRTSGRAEQFF. The CDR3 coding sequence is TGTGCCAGCAGCATAAGGACTAGCGGGAGGGCTGAGCAGTTCTTC.

This clonotype was seen at least ten times. The J gene is TRBJ2-7, the V gene TRBV6-5; weak D call: TRBD1 (6 bases). V lost 2 bases and J 3 bases, leaving 8 bases between the germline ends. Per the germline V gene, CDR1 is MNHEY and CDR2 is SVGAGI. The CDR3 covers 13 residues. The CDR3 here is CASSYRQDYEQYF. As DNA, the CDR3 is TGTGCCAGCAGTTACAGACAGGACTACGAGCAGTACTTC.

This clonotype was detected many times. The gene calls are TRBV14 and TRBJ2-4, with D hard to call. The CDR3 has 16 amino acids. From germline, CDR1 is SGHDN and CDR2 FVKESK. V was pared by 2 bases and J by 0 bases, with 11 bases between. Written as DNA, the CDR3 is TGTGCCAGCAGCCAAACCGACGGCCTAGCCAAAAACATTCAGTACTTC. It encodes CASSQTDGLAKNIQYF.

This clonotype is labeled medium-sized. V is TRBV9 and J is TRBJ2-1; 11 positions agree with TRBD2. Germline V gene lookup returns CDR1 SGDLS and CDR2 YYNGEE. Trimming cost V 4 bases and J 2 bases; bases outside gene matches: 14. CDR3 length equals 19 residues. The CDR3: CASSPQSPVAGGPYNEQFF. CDR3 nucleotides: TGTGCCAGCAGCCCCCAGAGCCCGGTAGCGGGAGGGCCCTACAATGAGCAGTTCTTC.

This clonotype was counted ten times or more. The chain uses TRBV6-1 and TRBJ1-4, with D unclear. CDR1 MNHNS and CDR2 SASEGT come from the germline V gene. CDR3 length: 11 residues. The germline V and J ends were trimmed by 2 bases and 7 bases, with 2 bases remaining between them. This CDR3 reads CASSESEKLFF. The CDR3 DNA sequence: TGTGCCAGCAGTGAAAGTGAAAAACTGTTTTTT.

This clonotype was counted many times. This rearrangement joins TRBV5-8 to TRBJ2-3; D possibly corresponds to TRBD2 (6 bases). The CDR3 length is 15 residues. In germline, CDR1 is SGHTS, CDR2 YDEGEE. V was clipped by 10 bases and J by 4 bases, with 22 bases between them. The CDR3 is CAGTLGGLGADTQYF. CDR3 nucleotide sequence: TGTGCCGGGACCTTAGGAGGGCTCGGAGCAGATACGCAGTATTTT.

This clonotype was detected ten times or more. This chain joins TRBV7-3 and TRBJ2-3; 9 bases are shared with TRBD2. V was clipped by 2 bases and J by 9 bases; unmatched bases: 12. From germline, CDR1 is SGHTA and CDR2 FQGTGA. CDR3 length: 16 amino acids. CDR3 bases: TGTGCCAGCAGCTTATCTAGCGGGGACTCCCGGTCGACGCAGTATTTT. As protein: CASSLSSGDSRSTQYF.

A remark on this clonotype: This sequence may be a read error, since a much larger clone differs from it by one base. The chain carries TRBV7-3 and TRBJ2-2; tentative D call: TRBD2 (5 bases). This CDR3 comprises 14 residues. V was cut by 2 bases and J by 7 bases, with 11 bases left in between. Per the germline V gene, CDR1 is SGHTA and CDR2 is FQGTGA. The CDR3 nucleotides are TGTGCCAGCAGCTTAGAGTCACGGGGCGGGGAGCTGTTTTTT. Protein sequence: CASSLESRGGELFF.

This clonotype was seen at least ten times. The genes are TRBV5-6 and TRBJ2-5; 9 bases map to TRBD2. Germline V gives CDR1 SGHDT, CDR2 YYEEEE. Losses at the gene ends were 4 bases for V and 2 bases for J; bases not matched to a gene: 6. This CDR3 has 15 amino acids. This CDR3 reads CASSRTSVLQETQYF. DNA of the CDR3: TGTGCCAGCAGCAGGACTAGCGTACTACAAGAGACCCAGTACTTC.

This clonotype was found many times. This chain links TRBV4-1 with TRBJ2-3; 12 nucleotides match TRBD2. Germline V lookup: CDR1 MGHRA, CDR2 YSYEKL. CDR3 length: 16 amino acids. The trim removed 4 bases at V and 5 bases at J, leaving 7 bases unmatched. For the CDR3, the DNA is TGCGCCAGCAGCCTCCGGACTAGCGGGGACCGAGATACGCAGTATTTT. Translated: CASSLRTSGDRDTQYF.

Worth noting for this clonotype: With a much larger clone just one base away, this may be a read error. This chain uses TRBV6-6 with TRBJ2-7; D is possibly TRBD2 (5 bases). The V gene's germline CDR1 is MNHNY and CDR2 SVGAGI (reference sequence). The CDR3 contains 12 residues. The CDR3 is CASSYFGGEQNF. Written as DNA, the CDR3 is TGTGCCAGCAGTTACTTCGGAGGCGAGCAGAACTTC.

This clonotype was seen repeatedly, ten times or more. The V gene is TRBV20-1, the J gene TRBJ1-6; D is unresolved. Germline V lookup: CDR1 DFQATT, CDR2 SNEGSKA (reference sequence). V gave up 0 bases and J gave up 1 base, with 7 bases separating them. This CDR3 is 15 amino acids long. CDR3 sequence reads: CSARDRASYNSPLHF. CDR3 coding DNA: TGCAGTGCTAGAGATCGGGCGTCCTATAATTCACCCCTCCACTTT.

This clonotype has just a few counts. This chain joins TRBV20-1 and TRBJ2-4; D not resolved. V was trimmed by 5 bases and J by 3 bases, leaving 11 bases between them. This CDR3 has 13 amino acids. Germline loops: CDR1 DFQATT, CDR2 SNEGSKA (reference sequence). The CDR3: CSAVGDLKNIQYF. CDR3 sequence (DNA): TGCAGTGCTGTAGGAGACCTCAAAAACATTCAGTACTTC.

This clonotype was counted ten times or more. The rearrangement uses TRBV2 and TRBJ1-4; D not resolved. Trimming stripped 1 base from V and 7 bases from J, with 7 bases between. Germline values: CDR1 SNHLY, CDR2 FYNNEI. This CDR3 is 13 amino acids long. The DNA of the CDR3 is TGTGCCAGCAGTGAAGAGGGCGCTGAAAAACTGTTTTTT. This codes for CASSEEGAEKLFF.

This clonotype ranks as medium-sized. The V and J genes are TRBV7-9 and TRBJ2-2, with D hard to call. Per germline, CDR1 SEHNR and CDR2 FQNEAQ (reference sequence). Trimming removed 2 bases from V and 7 bases from J, with 11 bases in between. This CDR3 is built from 14 residues. CDR3 amino acids: CASSLSSLGGELFF. CDR3 DNA sequence: TGTGCCAGCAGCTTATCAAGCTTAGGCGGGGAGCTGTTTTTT.

In its sample, this clonotype was seen many times. The chain recombines TRBV28 with TRBJ2-7; maybe TRBD1 (6 bases). The V end was cut by 7 bases, the J end by 3 bases, with 19 bases between. Germline lookup yields CDR1 MDHEN and CDR2 SYDVKM. This CDR3 comprises 15 residues. Here the CDR3 reads CASKIRGFQSYEQYF. CDR3 nucleotides: TGTGCCAGCAAAATCAGGGGTTTTCAGAGCTACGAGCAGTACTTC.

The J gene is TRBJ2-1, the V gene TRBV12-3 or TRBV12-4; D call uncertain. Between the trimmed V and J ends, which lost 6 bases and 8 bases, there was a span of 17 bases. The CDR3 runs to 14 residues. CDR3 nucleotides: TGTGCCAGCAGCCTAGGGCCCAGTGGGGATGAGCAGTTCTTC. Translation: CASSLGPSGDEQFF.

Turning to this clonotype: It may be a read error: a sequence one base away is much more abundant. The chain uses TRBV27 and TRBJ2-1; TRBD2 aligns across 9 bases. Germline V CDR1 and CDR2: MNHEY, SMNVEV (reference sequence). V gave up 5 bases and J gave up 2 bases; unmatched junction bases: 7. CDR3 length equals 16 residues. The CDR3 here is CASSALAGLAYNEQFF. CDR3 coding DNA: TGTGCCAGCAGTGCACTAGCGGGCCTAGCCTACAATGAGCAGTTCTTC.

This clonotype has a count of ten or more. The chain employs TRBV18 and TRBJ1-2; D perhaps matches TRBD1 (5 bases). This CDR3 is built from 14 residues. The V end was cut by 3 bases, the J end by 1 base, with 9 bases between. Looked up from germline, CDR1 is KGHSH and CDR2 is LQKENI. CDR3 DNA: TGTGCCAGCTCACCCGACAGTATTAACTATGGCTACACCTTC. Translation gives CASSPDSINYGYTF.

This clonotype has a count of ten or more. J is TRBJ2-7 and V is TRBV28, with a weak D call TRBD2 (6 bases). V gave up 2 bases and J gave up 6 bases, with 14 bases separating them. The CDR3 length is 14 residues. Germline V CDR1 and CDR2: MDHEN, SYDVKM. CDR3: CASSLPGMEGEQYF. CDR3 coding DNA: TGTGCCAGCAGTTTACCAGGGATGGAGGGCGAGCAGTACTTC. Filled out from reference TRBV28 and TRBJ2-7, the complete variable domain reads DVKVTQSSRYLVKRTGEKVFLECVQDMDHENMFWYRQDPGLGLRLIYFSYDVKMKEKGDIPEGYSVSREKKERFSLILESASTNQTSMYLCASSLPGMEGEQYFGPGTRLTVT.